Here is one TCR beta chain with its context. It lacks a known antigen. No qualities accompany the bases; no much larger clone lies one base away. The data are from a study of blood T cell repertoires in COVID-19 (TCRdb year 2020). For the study in its entirety: Samples from collaborators originated in the United States, Italy and Spain and spanned both the acute and convalescent phases of COVID-19. The material from the prospective study consisted of cDNA or gDNA derived from T cells, B-cell-depleted T cells, or PBMCs. Subjects who had been exposed to COVID-19, were actively infected with it, or had recovered from it provided the deeply sampled blood TCRbeta repertoires that made up the dataset. The repertoires were released in a freely available public database intended as a resource for research on the immune response to SARS-CoV-2. The samples were drawn from two sources: the first 160 participants of the ongoing ImmuneRACE study, and 1,200 or so subjects contributed by 6 global collaborators. Sample metadata almost always included a de-identified subject ID, COVID-19 status, age in years and sex. Where available, HLA class I and class II types were obtained from metadata supplied by the sample provider rather than from assay-based typing.

One collaborating source in Seattle enrolled patients during active infection and followed them longitudinally through the course of disease. The collaborating institutions used their own protocols to collect whole blood in K2EDTA tubes. For TCRbeta analysis, collaborator samples were shipped as frozen whole blood, as isolated PBMCs, or as DNA extracted from either sample type. TCRbeta CDR3 regions were amplified from genomic DNA by means of the immunoSEQ Assay, a bias-controlled multiplex PCR. From the authors' description of their analysis: Within the assay, amplification of reference gene primers was used to estimate how many nucleated cells each sample contained. Sequence reads were collapsed and filtered to measure the absolute abundance of every unique TCRbeta CDR3 rearrangement. For each sample, productive Simpson clonality was calculated as the square root of Simpson's diversity index across productive rearrangements. Not all clones reach the TCRdb copy of this immuneACCESS table, which keeps in-frame sequences only. Checked studies attribute under half of the gap to unresolved V genes and leave the rest unexplained. Clone size and V and J calls were adopted from that table, with D and trimming inferred from the DNA. For this sample the table gives about 260,000 clones, of which 75% to 95% were detected only once. The ten largest clones capture approximately 2.6% of the sample.

What the research found in general, with its limitations: How much clinical and demographic metadata was included differed by source and by participant, and the metadata was provided uncurated.

The CDR3 goes from the cysteine to the phenylalanine over 14 residues. CDR3 DNA is the only sequence kept; it has 42 bases, read in frame from the first base. Trimming takes 0 bases from V and 0 bases from J, and the germline ends sit 4 bases apart. The germline V gene encodes CDR1 SGHDT and CDR2 YYEEEE. The TCR was taken from a person under 30 with COVID-19, enrolled during active disease. The source material was peripheral blood. The V and J genes are TRBV5-6 and TRBJ2-1; too little of a D gene remains to name it. This receptor has the CDR3 CASSLVASYNEQFF. The bases are TGTGCCAGCAGCTTGGTAGCCTCCTACAATGAGCAGTTCTTC.